This T cell receptor beta chain stems from a study of blood T cell repertoires in COVID-19. Study-level information: From the United States, Italy and Spain came samples of acute and convalescent COVID-19. Sources were T cells, B-cell-depleted T cells, or PBMCs; the material itself was cDNA or gDNA.

Cohorts were assigned according to the clinical history that participants reported. Original processing methods: Counts of nucleated cells, estimated from reference gene primer amplification, were obtained. This table comes from immunoSEQ multiplex PCR, and its TCRdb copy is limited to in-frame clones, with some not included. That table furnishes V, J and clone size, whereas the DNA furnished D and trimming. The repertoire has fewer than 400,000 clones, 80% to 90% of them found once; the top ten carry less than 2.5%. The clonotype originates from a man aged 30 to 39 who had recovered from COVID-19. The sample comprised PBMCs or T cells enriched from blood (not recorded which).

In DNA form, the CDR3 reads TGTGCCAGCAGCCCCGGGGGACGGAGGAACACTGAAGCTTTCTTT. Its protein product is CASSPGGRRNTEAFF. This chain joins TRBV7-9 and TRBJ1-1, with D possibly being TRBD1 (5 bases). Germline-derived CDR1 and CDR2 are SEHNR and FQNEAQ (reference sequence). V was cut by 5 bases and J by 1 base, with 14 bases left in between. The CDR3 covers 15 residues.